This T cell receptor (beta chain) was recorded in a study of blood T cell repertoires in COVID-19. Study background: Material from acute and convalescent COVID-19 was sourced from the United States, Italy and Spain. The cDNA or gDNA used as material had been derived from T cells, B-cell-depleted T cells, or PBMCs.

Symptom resolution, clearance, or two negative PCRs marked the recovered donors of Cohort 3. As originally analysed: Quantification of nucleated cells was approximated via reference gene primer amplification. The table came from immunoSEQ multiplex PCR; TCRdb's copy has only in-frame clones and leaves some out. That table supplies the V and J calls and clone size; D and trimming were determined from the DNA. The sample contains roughly 220,000 clones, 88% of which appear only once. This receptor was identified in a woman aged 30 to 39 who had recovered from COVID-19. Sequenced material: PBMCs or T cells enriched from blood (not recorded which).

In DNA, the CDR3 is TGCGCCAGCAGCTTGGGCCAGACAGGGAGTACCGGGGAGCTGTTTTTT. Protein: CASSLGQTGSTGELFF. The chain carries TRBV5-1 and TRBJ2-2; 7 nucleotides align to TRBD1. This CDR3 comprises 16 residues. V shed 0 bases, J shed 5 bases, and the junction held 7 bases outside the gene matches. In germline, CDR1 is SGHRS, CDR2 YFSETQ.